The rows below give T cell receptor beta chains drawn from one sample of a study of response to subunit inactivated influenza vaccine. TCRdb ran MiXCR on the RT-PCR reads and lists one entry per CDR3 protein. The sample includes around 760,000 distinct CDR3 sequences, approximately 15% of them seen just once. Here the sequenced sample was PBMCs from blood, taken 14 to 15 days before vaccination. All receptors come from a man in his forties or fifties who received an inactivated influenza vaccine. Both conserved end residues are part of each CDR3. The order of the fields is CDR3 length, V gene, J gene, CDR3 protein.

13,TRBV29-1,TRBJ2-2,CSVILPSTGELFF
15,TRBV7-2,TRBJ1-4,CASSTQGATNEKLFF
13,TRBV7-9,TRBJ1-2,CASSLGTVGGYTF
18,TRBV24-1,TRBJ2-1,CATSMTCVGLALGCEQFF
15,TRBV20-1,TRBJ2-5,CSADSGLVRGETQYF
14,TRBV6-5,TRBJ1-2,CASSYRGGQGYDTF
16,TRBV28,TRBJ2-2,CASSSVGSGNTGELFF
15,TRBV2,TRBJ2-7,CASSEYGTGVYEQYF
17,TRBV27,TRBJ1-4,CASSSIDFQGYNEKLFF
15,TRBV3-1,TRBJ2-3,CASSQDDSFTDTQYF
14,TRBV7-2,TRBJ1-5,CASSSRQGNQPQHF
14,TRBV7-8,TRBJ2-4,CASSSTEAKNIQYF
14,TRBV12-3/TRBV12-4,TRBJ2-1,CASSFGLADNEQFF
13,TRBV28,TRBJ1-2,CASTSSRARGYTF
14,TRBV15,TRBJ2-1,CATSARGGGNEQFF
14,TRBV2,TRBJ1-2,CASRPGQGAYGYTF
13,TRBV20-1,TRBJ2-2,CSARAWNTGELFF
13,TRBV2,TRBJ2-1,CASSDSPGNEQFF
14,TRBV7-2,TRBJ1-2,CASSVDRELFGYTF
15,TRBV5-5,TRBJ1-6,CASSFGDSENSPLHF
16,TRBV3-1,TRBJ2-4,CASSQRGLQAKNIQYF
20,TRBV4-2,TRBJ2-7,CASSQVTGQFGEAPTYEQYF
15,TRBV6-2/TRBV6-3,TRBJ2-7,CASSYSSSGSYEQYF
13,TRBV7-9,TRBJ1-2,CASSLGENRGYTF
14,TRBV12-3/TRBV12-4,TRBJ1-5,CASSLRDVNQPQHF
15,TRBV10-3,TRBJ1-6,CAIRGDTLRGSPLHF
13,TRBV6-2/TRBV6-3,TRBJ2-5,CASSQGWGETQYF
15,TRBV3-1,TRBJ2-7,CASSQESRLSYEQYF
16,TRBV20-1,TRBJ2-3,CSASPGLTVFRDTQYF
16,TRBV20-1,TRBJ2-1,CSARDPRGSRYNEQFF
12,TRBV29-1,TRBJ2-7,CSVGAGSYEQYF
15,TRBV5-5,TRBJ2-5,CASSLLAGGPQTQYF
12,TRBV10-3,TRBJ1-2,CATRDGAYGYTF
13,TRBV7-2,TRBJ2-3,CASSLAREDTQYF
15,TRBV5-6,TRBJ2-7,CASSSGLAATYEQYF
16,TRBV10-3,TRBJ2-6,CASRTGAISGANVLTF
16,TRBV7-8,TRBJ2-5,CASSLVGTGSQETQYF
13,TRBV14,TRBJ2-2,CASSQVIAGGLFF
16,TRBV6-2/TRBV6-3,TRBJ2-7,CASSYSIAGGPDEQYF
20,TRBV28,TRBJ2-1,CASSFTGRRTSEGAYNEQFF
14,TRBV29-1,TRBJ2-3,CSVVSGQVLGTQYF
13,TRBV20-1,TRBJ1-6,CSAWKAGESPLHF
17,TRBV7-9,TRBJ1-1,CASSLAGQLHMNTEAFF
19,TRBV4-1,TRBJ2-1,CASSPDRGGLSISYNEQFF
13,TRBV20-1,TRBJ2-5,CSATDRVVKTQYF
16,TRBV4-3,TRBJ1-2,CASSQDLFTGNYGYTF
16,TRBV19,TRBJ2-1,CASLPSGIQRYNEQFF
13,TRBV11-2,TRBJ2-7,CASSLDHLWEQYF
14,TRBV10-3,TRBJ2-5,CAISDQGEGETQYF
16,TRBV6-2/TRBV6-3,TRBJ1-1,CASSRRTGWSSTEAFF
17,TRBV7-9,TRBJ2-7,CASSLNEGLAVSYEQYF
13,TRBV20-1,TRBJ2-7,CSARELAGYEQYF
15,TRBV6-2/TRBV6-3,TRBJ2-1,CASRLAGGTYNEQFF